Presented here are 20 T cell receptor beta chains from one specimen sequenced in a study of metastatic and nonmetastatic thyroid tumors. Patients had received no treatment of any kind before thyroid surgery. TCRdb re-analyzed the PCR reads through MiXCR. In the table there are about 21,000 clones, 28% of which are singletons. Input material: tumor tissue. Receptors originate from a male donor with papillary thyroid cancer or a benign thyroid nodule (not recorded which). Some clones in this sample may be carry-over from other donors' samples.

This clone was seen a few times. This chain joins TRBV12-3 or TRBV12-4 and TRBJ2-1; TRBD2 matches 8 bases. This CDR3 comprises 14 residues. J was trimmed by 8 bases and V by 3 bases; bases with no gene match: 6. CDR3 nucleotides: TGTGCCAGCAGTTTCGAGCGGGGGATTTATGAGCAGTTCTTC. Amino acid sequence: CASSFERGIYEQFF.

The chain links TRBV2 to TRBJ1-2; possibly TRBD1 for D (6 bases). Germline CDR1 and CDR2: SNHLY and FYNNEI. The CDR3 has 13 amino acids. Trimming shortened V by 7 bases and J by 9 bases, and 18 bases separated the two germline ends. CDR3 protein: CASNLSRGSSYTF. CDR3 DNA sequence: TGTGCCAGCAATTTGTCCAGGGGATCGAGCTACACCTTC.

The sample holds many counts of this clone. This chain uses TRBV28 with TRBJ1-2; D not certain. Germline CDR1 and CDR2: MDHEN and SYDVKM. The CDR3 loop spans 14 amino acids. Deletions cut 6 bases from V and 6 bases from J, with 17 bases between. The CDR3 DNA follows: TGTGCCAGCAGCTCCGAGGGCGGGTTCAATGGCTACACCTTC. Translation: CASSSEGGFNGYTF.

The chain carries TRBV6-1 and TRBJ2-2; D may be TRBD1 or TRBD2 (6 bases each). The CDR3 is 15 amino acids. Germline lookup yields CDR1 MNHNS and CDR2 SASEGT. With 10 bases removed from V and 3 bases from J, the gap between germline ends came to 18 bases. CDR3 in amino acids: CATQVVRGDTGELFF. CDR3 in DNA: TGTGCCACCCAGGTCGTTAGGGGGGACACCGGGGAGCTGTTTTTT.

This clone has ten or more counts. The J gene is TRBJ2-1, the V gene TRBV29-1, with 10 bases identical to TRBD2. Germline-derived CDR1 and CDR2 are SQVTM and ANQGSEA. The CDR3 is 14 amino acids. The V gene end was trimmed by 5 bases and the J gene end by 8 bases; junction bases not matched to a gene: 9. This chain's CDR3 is CSVNLAGGGDEQFF. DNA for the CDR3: TGCAGCGTTAATTTAGCGGGAGGAGGCGATGAGCAGTTCTTC.

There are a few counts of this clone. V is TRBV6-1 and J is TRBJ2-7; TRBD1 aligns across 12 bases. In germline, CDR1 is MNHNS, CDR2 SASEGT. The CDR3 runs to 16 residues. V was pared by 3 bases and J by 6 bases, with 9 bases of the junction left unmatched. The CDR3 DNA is TGTGCCAGCAGTGATCTAGCCGGGACAGGGGGCGCCGAGCAGTACTTC. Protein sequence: CASSDLAGTGGAEQYF.

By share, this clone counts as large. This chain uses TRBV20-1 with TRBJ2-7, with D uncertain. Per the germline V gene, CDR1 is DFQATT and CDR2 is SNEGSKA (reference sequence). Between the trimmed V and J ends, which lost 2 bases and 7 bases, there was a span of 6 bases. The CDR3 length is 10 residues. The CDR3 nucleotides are TGCAGTGCTAGATCGAGGGAGCAGTACTTC. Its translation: CSARSREQYF.

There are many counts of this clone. CDR3 amino acids: CASTPVGRTTGETQYF. In DNA form, the CDR3 reads TGTGCCAGTACCCCGGTGGGGCGGACAACGGGAGAGACCCAGTACTTC. This chain uses TRBV19 with TRBJ2-5, with D maybe TRBD1 (5 bases). CDR3 length equals 16 residues. The germline gives CDR1 LNHDA, CDR2 SQIVND (reference sequence). Trimming took 7 bases from V and 4 from J, leaving 22 bases between them.

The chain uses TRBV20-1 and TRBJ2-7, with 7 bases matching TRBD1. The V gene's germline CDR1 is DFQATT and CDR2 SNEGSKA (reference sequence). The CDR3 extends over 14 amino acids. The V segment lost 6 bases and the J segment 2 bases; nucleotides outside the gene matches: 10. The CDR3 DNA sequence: TGCAGTGCCAAGTTCGACAGGGTCCCCTACGAGCAGTACTTC. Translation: CSAKFDRVPYEQYF.

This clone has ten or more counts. The CDR3 bases are TGTGCCAGCAGCCTAAACCCCGTCGGGGAGAACTCCTACGAGCAGTACTTC. Residues: CASSLNPVGENSYEQYF. The rearrangement joins TRBV4-2 to TRBJ2-7; tentatively, D is TRBD2 (5 bases). The germline V gene encodes CDR1 LGHNA and CDR2 YNFKEQ. The V and J ends lost 4 bases and 0 bases respectively, with 19 bases between them. The CDR3 has 17 residues.

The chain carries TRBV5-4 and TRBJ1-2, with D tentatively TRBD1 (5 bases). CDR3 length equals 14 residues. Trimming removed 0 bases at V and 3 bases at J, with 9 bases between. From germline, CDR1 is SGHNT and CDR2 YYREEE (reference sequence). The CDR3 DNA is TGTGCCAGCAGCTTGGGGGGCAGGGACTATGGCTACACCTTC. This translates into CASSLGGRDYGYTF.

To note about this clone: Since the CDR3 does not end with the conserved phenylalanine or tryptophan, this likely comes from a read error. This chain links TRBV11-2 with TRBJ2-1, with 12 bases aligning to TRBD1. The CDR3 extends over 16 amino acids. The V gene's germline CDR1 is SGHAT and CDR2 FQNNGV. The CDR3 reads CANSTGTGGQYNEQFL. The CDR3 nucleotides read TGTGCCAACAGCACCGGGACAGGGGGCCAGTACAATGAGCAGTTCTTA.

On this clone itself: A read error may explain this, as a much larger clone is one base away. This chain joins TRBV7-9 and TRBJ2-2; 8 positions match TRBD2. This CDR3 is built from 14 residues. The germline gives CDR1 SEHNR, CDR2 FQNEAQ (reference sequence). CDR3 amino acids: CASGPDGRAGGLFF. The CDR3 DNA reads TGTGCCAGCGGACCCGACGGGAGGGCCGGGGGGCTGTTTTTT.

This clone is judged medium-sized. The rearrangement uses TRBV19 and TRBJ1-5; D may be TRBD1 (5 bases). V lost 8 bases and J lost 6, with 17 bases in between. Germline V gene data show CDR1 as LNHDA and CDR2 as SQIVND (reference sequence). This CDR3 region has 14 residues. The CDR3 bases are TGTGCCAGTTCCTCAACGGGGGGGGGTCAGCCCCAGCATTTT. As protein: CASSSTGGGQPQHF.

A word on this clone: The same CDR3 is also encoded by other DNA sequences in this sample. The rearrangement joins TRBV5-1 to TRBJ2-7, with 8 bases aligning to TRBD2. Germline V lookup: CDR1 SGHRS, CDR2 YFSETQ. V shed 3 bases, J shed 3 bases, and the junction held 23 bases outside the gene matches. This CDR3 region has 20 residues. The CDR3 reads CASSSWGGAGAREGNYEQYF. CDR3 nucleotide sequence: TGCGCCAGCAGCTCTTGGGGGGGTGCGGGAGCCCGGGAGGGGAACTACGAGCAGTACTTC.

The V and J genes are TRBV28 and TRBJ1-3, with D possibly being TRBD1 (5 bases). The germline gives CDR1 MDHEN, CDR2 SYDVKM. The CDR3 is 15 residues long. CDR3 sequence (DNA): TGTGGGTCTTCGGGCAGGGAGGTTACTGGAAACACCATATATTTT. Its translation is CGSSGREVTGNTIYF.

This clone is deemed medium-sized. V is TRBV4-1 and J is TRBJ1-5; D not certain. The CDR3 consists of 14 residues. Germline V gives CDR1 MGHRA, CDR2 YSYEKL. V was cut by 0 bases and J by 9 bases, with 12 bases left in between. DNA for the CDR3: TGCGCCAGCAGCCAAGACCCGGGAGTGTTGCCCCAGCATTTT. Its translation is CASSQDPGVLPQHF.

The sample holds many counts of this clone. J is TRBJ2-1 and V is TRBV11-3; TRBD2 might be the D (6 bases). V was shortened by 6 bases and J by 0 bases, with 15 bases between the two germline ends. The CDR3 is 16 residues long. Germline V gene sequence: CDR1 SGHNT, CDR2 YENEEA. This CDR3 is CASSDRQTSSYNEQFF. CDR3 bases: TGTGCCAGCAGTGACAGACAGACTAGCTCCTACAATGAGCAGTTCTTC.

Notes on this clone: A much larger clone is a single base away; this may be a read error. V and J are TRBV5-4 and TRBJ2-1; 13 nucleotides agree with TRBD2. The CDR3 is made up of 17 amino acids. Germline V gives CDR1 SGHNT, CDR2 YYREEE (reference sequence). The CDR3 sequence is CASILARGTSGNNEQFF. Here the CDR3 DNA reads TGTGCCAGCATCTTGGCCCGGGGGACTAGCGGGAACAATGAGCAGTTCTTC. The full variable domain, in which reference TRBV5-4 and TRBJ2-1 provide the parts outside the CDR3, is ETGVTQSPTHLIKTRGQQVTLRCSSQSGHNTVSWYQQALGQGPQFIFQYYREEENGRGNFPPRFSGLQFPNYSSELNVNALELDDSALYLCASILARGTSGNNEQFFGPGTRLTVL.

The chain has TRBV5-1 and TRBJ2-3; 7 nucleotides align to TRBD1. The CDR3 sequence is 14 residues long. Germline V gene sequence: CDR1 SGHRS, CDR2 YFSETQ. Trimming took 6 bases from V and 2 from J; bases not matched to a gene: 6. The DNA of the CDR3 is TGCGCCAGCAACGGTGGACAGGACACAGATACGCAGTATTTT. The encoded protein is CASNGGQDTDTQYF.